These T cell receptor beta chains were read from a single sample in a study of T cells in Graves' hyperthyroidism and ophthalmopathy. TCRdb re-called the multiplex PCR reads with MiXCR, one entry per CDR3 protein. The profile covers 250,000 to 300,000 distinct CDR3 sequences, with about an eighth appearing a single time and roughly 8.2% taken by the ten largest. The source material was blood. The receptors were gathered from a woman in her forties with Graves' hyperthyroidism. The CDR3 runs from the conserved cysteine through the conserved F or W. A D gene is named only where the DNA matches it firmly. Part of the rows lack a size; the others show once, few, many or a class for expanded clones.

D: .
size: many
V: TRBV6-1
J: TRBJ2-2
DNA: TGTGCCAGCAGACAGGACCAGTGGCTCGGGGAGCTGTTTTTT
CDR3: CASRQDQWLGELFF

D: .
size: many
V: TRBV2
J: TRBJ2-1
DNA: TGTGCCAGCGAAGTCAAGGGCTACAATGAGCAGTTCTTC
CDR3: CASEVKGYNEQFF

D: TRBD1
size: .
V: TRBV5-8
J: TRBJ2-1
DNA: TGTGCCAGCAGCTTAGGTCTCGGAACAGGGGGCTACAATGAGCAGTTCTTC
CDR3: CASSLGLGTGGYNEQFF

D: TRBD1
size: few
V: TRBV29-1
J: TRBJ2-5
DNA: TGCAGCGTTTCCGGACAGGCCCAAGAGACCCAGTACTTC
CDR3: CSVSGQAQETQYF

D: .
size: many
V: TRBV28
J: TRBJ2-5
DNA: TGTGCCAGCAGTTCTATGAAAGAGACCCAGTACTTC
CDR3: CASSSMKETQYF

D: .
size: many
V: TRBV29-1
J: TRBJ2-7
DNA: TGCAGCGTTGTTTTCCCCTCTTACGAGCAGTACTTC
CDR3: CSVVFPSYEQYF

D: .
size: .
V: TRBV12-3/TRBV12-4
J: TRBJ2-2
DNA: TGTGCCGTAAGGGGGGGCGGGGAGCTGTTTTTT
CDR3: CAVRGGGELFF

D: .
size: many
V: TRBV29-1
J: TRBJ2-5
DNA: TGCAGCGTTGAGGGTAAAGGGCTAGAGACCCAGTACTTC
CDR3: CSVEGKGLETQYF

D: .
size: many
V: TRBV7-2
J: TRBJ1-2
DNA: TGTGCCAGCAGCTTGGGGGACACATACTATGGCTACACCTTC
CDR3: CASSLGDTYYGYTF

D: .
size: many
V: TRBV29-1
J: TRBJ1-1
DNA: TGCAGCGTTGAGAGGGGTTCGAACACTGAAGCTTTCTTT
CDR3: CSVERGSNTEAFF

D: TRBD2
size: many
V: TRBV6-1
J: TRBJ2-3
DNA: TGTGCCAGCGTAGCGGGAGCCAGCACAGATACGCAGTATTTT
CDR3: CASVAGASTDTQYF

D: .
size: many
V: TRBV7-9
J: TRBJ2-1
DNA: TGTGCCAGCAGCTGGGAGCTCAGCGAGCAGTTCTTC
CDR3: CASSWELSEQFF

D: TRBD1
size: many
V: TRBV30
J: TRBJ1-5
DNA: TGTGCCTGGAGTGGGACAGGGGTAAATCAGCCCCAGCATTTT
CDR3: CAWSGTGVNQPQHF

D: TRBD1
size: few
V: TRBV4-1
J: TRBJ1-1
DNA: TGCGCCAGCAGCTATGACGGACAGGGGAACACTGAAGCTTTCTTT
CDR3: CASSYDGQGNTEAFF

D: .
size: many
V: TRBV18
J: TRBJ2-3
DNA: TGTGCCAGCTCACCAATGGGACATACGCAGTATTTT
CDR3: CASSPMGHTQYF

D: TRBD2
size: many
V: TRBV7-9
J: TRBJ2-2
DNA: TGTGCCAGCAGCCCCCTCTGGACTAGCGGGAGCCGGGCAGGCGGGGAGCTGTTTTTT
CDR3: CASSPLWTSGSRAGGELFF

D: .
size: many
V: TRBV6-1
J: TRBJ1-1
DNA: TGTGCCAGCAGTGAAGCCGGCTGGGGCTCCGCGGGTACTGAAGCTTTCTTT
CDR3: CASSEAGWGSAGTEAFF

D: .
size: many
V: TRBV3-1
J: TRBJ1-2
DNA: TGTGCCAGCAGCCAAGAATTAGTCAGTCGCTACACCTTC
CDR3: CASSQELVSRYTF

D: .
size: many
V: TRBV28
J: TRBJ2-1
DNA: TGTGCCAGCAGCAACAGGGTCCGGATTTGGTTCTTC
CDR3: CASSNRVRIWFF

D: .
size: many
V: TRBV28
J: TRBJ1-1
DNA: TGTGCCAGCAGTTTACGCAGCAGGGCATACACTGAAGCTTTCTTT
CDR3: CASSLRSRAYTEAFF

D: .
size: many
V: TRBV6-1
J: TRBJ1-6
DNA: TGTGCCAGCAGCCGGGACGGAGGAAATTCACCCCTCCACTTT
CDR3: CASSRDGGNSPLHF

D: TRBD2
size: many
V: TRBV20-1
J: TRBJ2-7
DNA: TGCAGTGCTCAGACCGGTGGTAGCGGGAGTTACGAGCAGTACTTC
CDR3: CSAQTGGSGSYEQYF

D: .
size: many
V: TRBV3-1
J: TRBJ2-5
DNA: TGTGCCAGCAGCCAAGATAACCCTATAGCGGAGGGAGAAGAGACCCAGTACTTC
CDR3: CASSQDNPIAEGEETQYF

D: TRBD1
size: many
V: TRBV5-1
J: TRBJ1-1
DNA: TGCGCCAGCAGCTTGTTTGGGGACAGCGTTGAAGCTTTCTTT
CDR3: CASSLFGDSVEAFF

D: TRBD1
size: .
V: TRBV12-3/TRBV12-4
J: TRBJ2-1
DNA: TGTGCCAGCAGTTCACAGGGCAGGGGGAACCAGCGATTCTTC
CDR3: CASSSQGRGNQRFF

D: TRBD2
size: many
V: TRBV7-9
J: TRBJ2-7
DNA: TGTGCCAGCAGCGCTACTAGCGGGAGAGTCTACGAGCAGTACTTC
CDR3: CASSATSGRVYEQYF

D: .
size: .
V: TRBV27
J: TRBJ2-7
DNA: TGTGCCAGCAGTTTATCGGCGTGGGCTAGCAAGACGGGATCCTACGAGCAGTACTTC
CDR3: CASSLSAWASKTGSYEQYF

D: .
size: .
V: TRBV19
J: TRBJ2-1
DNA: TGTGCCAGTAGTATGGGATACAATGAGCAGTTCTTC
CDR3: CASSMGYNEQFF

D: TRBD2
size: many
V: TRBV6-1
J: TRBJ2-3
DNA: TGTGCCGTCGAGCCAGCGGGAGGGTCAGATACGCAGTATTTT
CDR3: CAVEPAGGSDTQYF

D: .
size: many
V: TRBV7-9
J: TRBJ2-5
DNA: TGTGCCAGCCTCGGGACATACCAAGAGACCCAGTACTTC
CDR3: CASLGTYQETQYF

D: .
size: many
V: TRBV7-2
J: TRBJ2-3
DNA: TGTGCCAGCAGCTTAAGGTCGCGGGACAAAAGCACAGATACGCAGTATTTT
CDR3: CASSLRSRDKSTDTQYF

D: TRBD2
size: many
V: TRBV20-1
J: TRBJ2-7
DNA: TGCAGTGCTAGCGGAGCGGGGGCCCCGGCTGAGCAGTACTTC
CDR3: CSASGAGAPAEQYF

D: .
size: .
V: TRBV7-6
J: TRBJ2-2
DNA: TGTGCCAGCAGCTTAATACCCACCGGGGAGCTGTTTTTT
CDR3: CASSLIPTGELFF

D: .
size: .
V: TRBV12-3/TRBV12-4
J: TRBJ1-1
DNA: TGTGCCAGCAGCAAACCCGGACAGATGAACACTGAAGCTTTCTTT
CDR3: CASSKPGQMNTEAFF

D: .
size: few
V: TRBV18
J: TRBJ2-2
DNA: TGTGCCAGCTCACGGAGTAGGGGCACCGGGGAGCTGTTTTTT
CDR3: CASSRSRGTGELFF

D: TRBD1
size: many
V: TRBV12-3/TRBV12-4
J: TRBJ2-1
DNA: TGTGCCAGCAGTGCCGGGACAGGGAGATTAAATGAGCAGTTCTTC
CDR3: CASSAGTGRLNEQFF

D: .
size: .
V: TRBV20-1
J: TRBJ2-3
DNA: TGCAGTGCCATGTTGGGGCACATGAATACGCAGTATTTT
CDR3: CSAMLGHMNTQYF

D: .
size: .
V: TRBV6-2/TRBV6-3
J: TRBJ2-1
DNA: TGTGCCAGCAGTTGGGACACTAGTTTCAGCGATGAGCAGTTCTTC
CDR3: CASSWDTSFSDEQFF

D: TRBD1
size: many
V: TRBV12-3/TRBV12-4
J: TRBJ1-2
DNA: TGTGCCAGCAGCCCTACCAGGGGGCTGGCCGATGGCTACACCTTC
CDR3: CASSPTRGLADGYTF

D: .
size: few
V: TRBV19
J: TRBJ1-1
DNA: TGTGCCAGTAAAGCCAGGAACACTGAAGCTTTCTTT
CDR3: CASKARNTEAFF

D: .
size: many
V: TRBV13
J: TRBJ2-7
DNA: TGTGCCAGCAGCCCGGGACAGCGGGAACACGAGCAGTACTTC
CDR3: CASSPGQREHEQYF

D: .
size: many
V: TRBV6-1
J: TRBJ1-2
DNA: TGTGCCAGCACTACAGGACACTATGGCTACACCTTC
CDR3: CASTTGHYGYTF

D: .
size: many
V: TRBV3-1
J: TRBJ1-4
DNA: TGTGCCAGCAGCTTGGGGGCCCCAACTAATGAAAAACTGTTTTTT
CDR3: CASSLGAPTNEKLFF

D: TRBD1
size: many
V: TRBV2
J: TRBJ2-7
DNA: TGTGCCAGCAGCAGACAGGGGCCTGGGGAGCAGTACTTC
CDR3: CASSRQGPGEQYF

D: .
size: few
V: TRBV5-4
J: TRBJ2-7
DNA: TGTGCCAGCAGCTTGGGGCAGCTTGTCGAGCAGTACTTC
CDR3: CASSLGQLVEQYF

D: TRBD1
size: few
V: TRBV9
J: TRBJ2-2
DNA: TGTGCCAGCAGCGTAGCTAGTTTGGGACAGGGGAGTACCGGGGAGCTGTTTTTT
CDR3: CASSVASLGQGSTGELFF

D: TRBD1
size: .
V: TRBV10-2
J: TRBJ2-2
DNA: TGCGCCAGCTGTGGACAGGGAAACACCGGGGAGCTGTTTTTT
CDR3: CASCGQGNTGELFF

D: .
size: .
V: TRBV28
J: TRBJ1-2
DNA: TGTGCCAGCGGGCAGGCCCCTAACTATGGCTACACCTTC
CDR3: CASGQAPNYGYTF

D: .
size: many
V: TRBV6-1
J: TRBJ1-5
DNA: TGTGCCAGCAGATATACACTAAGGGACACTTATAGCAATCAGCCCCAGCATTTT
CDR3: CASRYTLRDTYSNQPQHF

D: .
size: many
V: TRBV5-8
J: TRBJ2-3
DNA: TGTGCCGGAAGTGTCAGCACAGATACGCAGTATTTT
CDR3: CAGSVSTDTQYF

D: .
size: many
V: TRBV7-9
J: TRBJ2-2
DNA: TGTGCCAGCAGCCTAAGCTGGGACACCGGGGAGCTGTTTTTT
CDR3: CASSLSWDTGELFF

D: .
size: many
V: TRBV20-1
J: TRBJ2-5
DNA: TGCAGTGCTAGAGATAGGTACTCCCCGTACCAAGAGACCCAGTACTTC
CDR3: CSARDRYSPYQETQYF